Sequencing of this T cell receptor beta chain was carried out in a study of cytomegalovirus exposure and HLA in healthy donors. The CDR3 extends over 14 amino acids. V lost 4 bases to trimming and J lost 7 bases, with 17 bases between them. The germline gives CDR1 SGDLS, CDR2 YYNGEE. Concerning this clone itself: The antigen is not known.

Study-wide findings and caveats: Several V segments, TRBV6-2 and TRBV6-3 among them, could not be told apart and were dropped.

The PCR used 60 Vbeta and 13 Jbeta primers. Method: immunoSEQ multiplex PCR; TCRdb's copy keeps in-frame clones and lacks some. The profile shows more than 200,000 clones, approximately 70% of them singletons. Input material: PBMCs. V usage is TRBV9 and J usage is TRBJ2-5; possibly TRBD1 for D (6 bases). The source of this sequence is a man in his forties or fifties in good health and CMV-seropositive. The CDR3 protein is CASSSQGLEGTQYF. For the CDR3, the DNA is TGTGCCAGCAGCTCCCAGGGGTTAGAAGGGACCCAGTACTTC.